The entry below describes one T cell receptor (beta chain). Its specificity is unknown. These data come from a study of cytomegalovirus exposure and HLA in healthy donors. This CDR3 has 16 residues. The germline V gene has CDR1 MGHRA and CDR2 YSYEKL. Trimming removed 0 bases from V and 1 base from J, with 12 bases in between. Findings and limits, study-wide: Most TCRs appeared rarely, but some public TCRs recurred in many donors.

Amplification used 60 Vbeta primers and 13 Jbeta primers. Measured with immunoSEQ multiplex PCR; TCRdb has only the in-frame clones, and not every one. The sample lists about 97,000 clones; about 80% were seen once. The sequenced material came from PBMCs. The rearrangement links TRBV4-1 to TRBJ1-1; the D gene is possibly TRBD1 (5 bases). This clonotype was sampled from a male donor in good health and CMV-seropositive. CDR3 protein: CASSQDLSTANTEAFF. DNA of the CDR3: TGCGCCAGCAGCCAAGACCTATCGACAGCGAACACTGAAGCTTTCTTT.